The rows below give T cell receptor beta chains drawn from one sample of a study of PD-1 blockade in classical Hodgkin lymphoma. Some clones are missing from TCRdb's copy, which holds only in-frame ones; the method was immunoSEQ multiplex PCR. The data show approximately 84,000 clones, with 75% to 85% seen just once and over 15% held by the top ten. The source material was peripheral blood mononuclear cells (PBMCs), sampled before the fourth cycle of nivolumab. These receptor sequences come from a human donor with classical Hodgkin lymphoma. Each CDR3 is given with its conserved first and last residue. The D gene is left open where the match is weak. Clone size is shown for a subset of rows, as once, few, many or a class of expanded clone.

clone size	D gene	V gene	J gene	CDR3 protein	CDR3 DNA
-	TRBD2	TRBV10-3	TRBJ2-1	CAITTSGGGYNEQFF	TGTGCCATCACGACTAGCGGAGGGGGCTACAATGAGCAGTTCTTC
-	-	TRBV19	TRBJ1-5	CASSKDEDQPQHF	TGTGCCAGTAGTAAGGACGAGGATCAGCCCCAGCATTTT
-	-	TRBV5-1	TRBJ2-3	CASSHVDPADTQYF	TGCGCCAGCAGCCACGTGGACCCGGCAGATACGCAGTATTTT
-	-	TRBV19	TRBJ1-1	CASSIMGGISAEAFF	TGTGCCAGTAGTATAATGGGGGGAATCAGCGCTGAAGCTTTCTTT
-	TRBD2	TRBV19	TRBJ2-7	CASRGAGGPSYEQYF	TGTGCCAGTAGAGGAGCGGGAGGGCCCTCATACGAGCAGTACTTC
-	-	TRBV19	TRBJ2-1	CASSMGRSSFSYNEQFF	TGTGCCAGTAGTATGGGTCGTAGTTCGTTCTCCTACAATGAGCAGTTCTTC
-	-	TRBV7-2	TRBJ1-3	CASSRDSGELRPGNTIYF	TGTGCCAGCAGCCGCGACAGCGGGGAACTTCGACCTGGAAACACCATATATTTT
-	TRBD2	TRBV10-3	TRBJ2-7	CAISRGTSGSYEQYF	TGTGCCATCAGTAGGGGGACTAGCGGGTCCTACGAGCAGTACTTC
-	TRBD2	TRBV28	TRBJ2-5	CASSSLRTSYKETQYF	TGTGCCAGCAGTTCCCTCCGGACTAGCTATAAGGAGACCCAGTACTTC
-	-	TRBV14	TRBJ1-2	CASSQGPAYGYTF	TGTGCCAGCAGCCAAGGACCGGCCTATGGCTACACCTTC
-	-	TRBV5-1	TRBJ2-7	CASSLDARDYEQYF	TGCGCCAGCAGCTTGGATGCTAGGGACTACGAGCAGTACTTC
-	-	TRBV2	TRBJ2-2	CASWEAANTGELFF	TGTGCCAGCTGGGAGGCTGCGAACACCGGGGAGCTGTTTTTT
-	-	TRBV28	TRBJ2-1	CASSLSNEQFF	TGTGCCAGCAGTTTATCGAATGAGCAGTTCTTC
few	-	TRBV5-6	TRBJ1-2	CASSPVGANYGYTF	TGTGCCAGCAGCCCCGTAGGGGCTAACTATGGCTACACCTTC
-	TRBD2	TRBV7-7	TRBJ2-5	CASSTGLAVGETQYF	TGTGCCAGCAGCACCGGACTAGCGGTGGGGGAGACCCAGTACTTC
once	TRBD1	TRBV7-6	TRBJ2-5	CASSLGTGGWETQYF	TGTGCCAGCAGCTTAGGCACAGGGGGCTGGGAGACCCAGTACTTC
-	TRBD2	TRBV19	TRBJ2-1	CASSIGASGIGEQFF	TGTGCCAGTAGTATAGGGGCTAGCGGGATTGGTGAGCAGTTCTTC
-	-	TRBV18	TRBJ1-1	CASSPERGAYTEAFF	TGTGCCAGCTCACCAGAAAGGGGCGCATACACTGAAGCTTTCTTT
-	TRBD1	TRBV7-2	TRBJ1-2	CASSLVGQTTGYTF	TGTGCCAGCAGCTTAGTGGGACAGACAACCGGCTACACCTTC
-	-	TRBV10-3	TRBJ2-3	CAISFNSDTQYF	TGTGCCATCAGTTTCAACTCAGATACGCAGTATTTT
-	-	TRBV19	TRBJ2-3	CASSIGTGTDTQYF	TGTGCCAGTAGTATAGGGACTGGCACAGATACGCAGTATTTT
-	-	TRBV7-2	TRBJ2-3	CASSYQSPLSTDTQYF	TGTGCCAGCAGCTACCAATCCCCGTTAAGCACAGATACGCAGTATTTT
-	-	TRBV10-3	TRBJ2-7	CAISARQGLGDPSYEQYF	TGTGCCATCAGTGCCCGTCAGGGTCTGGGTGACCCCTCCTACGAGCAGTACTTC
-	TRBD1	TRBV6-6	TRBJ1-5	CASSETGSNQPQHF	TGTGCCAGCAGCGAGACAGGGAGCAATCAGCCCCAGCATTTT
-	TRBD1	TRBV7-9	TRBJ2-7	CASSLARQGAREQYF	TGTGCCAGCAGCTTAGCGAGGCAGGGGGCAAGGGAGCAGTACTTC
-	TRBD2	TRBV7-8	TRBJ2-2	CASSPRLAGAANTGELFF	TGTGCCAGCAGCCCGAGACTAGCGGGAGCCGCGAACACCGGGGAGCTGTTTTTT
-	-	TRBV2	TRBJ1-2	CATGTQGGLGYTF	TGTGCCACCGGGACCCAAGGGGGTCTTGGCTACACCTTC
-	-	TRBV14	TRBJ1-2	CASSQLRGFNYTF	TGTGCCAGCAGCCAACTCCGGGGGTTTAACTACACCTTC
-	TRBD2	TRBV18	TRBJ2-1	CASSTTSGSYNEQFF	TGTGCCAGCTCAACGACTAGCGGGAGTTACAATGAGCAGTTCTTC
once	TRBD2	TRBV5-1	TRBJ2-7	CASSLGLAGEQYF	TGCGCCAGCAGTCTGGGACTAGCGGGCGAGCAGTACTTC
few	TRBD2	TRBV4-1	TRBJ2-1	CASSQGQGGLAGVANEQFF	TGCGCCAGCAGCCAAGGACAGGGGGGACTAGCGGGAGTAGCAAATGAGCAGTTCTTC
-	-	TRBV18	TRBJ1-1	CASSRSTASMNTEAFF	TGTGCCAGCTCTCGCAGTACCGCCAGCATGAACACTGAAGCTTTCTTT
-	-	TRBV11-2	TRBJ2-7	CASGISGEQYF	TGTGCCAGCGGCATCAGTGGGGAGCAGTACTTC
-	-	TRBV6-6	TRBJ1-1	CASSPPGGNTEAFF	TGTGCCAGCAGTCCCCCGGGGGGGAACACTGAAGCTTTCTTT
-	TRBD2	TRBV10-3	TRBJ2-2	CAISEPGLAGGPTGELFF	TGTGCCATCAGTGAACCGGGACTAGCGGGAGGGCCCACCGGGGAGCTGTTTTTT
many	-	TRBV11-2	TRBJ2-2	CASSLAGTADTGELFF	TGTGCCAGCAGCCTAGCCGGGACCGCTGACACCGGGGAGCTGTTTTTT
-	TRBD2	TRBV4-2	TRBJ2-3	CASSLEGTSGTYTDTQYF	TGTGCCAGCAGCTTAGAAGGGACTAGCGGGACCTACACAGATACGCAGTATTTT
-	-	TRBV6-5	TRBJ2-2	CASSYSIIRDTGELFF	TGTGCCAGCAGTTACTCGATTATAAGGGACACCGGGGAGCTGTTTTTT
once	-	TRBV7-2	TRBJ2-1	CASSLARGPGNEQFF	TGTGCCAGCAGCTTGGCGCGGGGGCCCGGAAATGAGCAGTTCTTC
-	-	TRBV5-1	TRBJ1-1	CASSADSAGYTEAFF	TGCGCCAGCAGCGCAGACAGTGCCGGGTACACTGAAGCTTTCTTT
-	-	TRBV5-6	TRBJ2-3	CASTHERADTQYF	TGTGCCAGCACTCATGAAAGAGCGGATACGCAGTATTTT
once	TRBD2	TRBV5-1	TRBJ2-3	CASSLGAGGTDTQYF	TGCGCCAGCAGCTTGGGAGCGGGGGGTACAGATACGCAGTATTTT
-	TRBD2	TRBV6-4	TRBJ2-1	CASSPEASGRIEQFF	TGTGCCAGCAGCCCGGAGGCTAGCGGGAGGATTGAGCAGTTCTTC
-	TRBD1	TRBV30	TRBJ1-2	CAWQQTGEYGYTF	TGTGCCTGGCAACAGACAGGGGAATATGGCTACACCTTC
once	-	TRBV19	TRBJ2-6	CASSFDGALGANVLTF	TGTGCCAGTAGTTTCGACGGGGCGTTGGGGGCCAACGTCCTGACTTTC
-	-	TRBV9	TRBJ2-5	CASSVRIQETQYF	TGTGCCAGCAGCGTGAGGATACAAGAGACCCAGTACTTC
-	-	TRBV2	TRBJ2-2	CASSSSGGTGELFF	TGTGCCAGCAGTAGTAGCGGAGGCACCGGGGAGCTGTTTTTT
-	TRBD1	TRBV10-3	TRBJ1-2	CAVQPGTGDYGYTF	TGTGCCGTACAACCCGGGACAGGGGACTATGGCTACACCTTC
-	-	TRBV4-3	TRBJ1-2	CASSLILSASYGYTF	TGCGCCAGCAGCCTAATCCTCAGCGCCTCCTATGGCTACACCTTC
-	-	TRBV19	TRBJ1-1	CASREEKNTEAFF	TGTGCCAGTAGGGAGGAGAAGAACACTGAAGCTTTCTTT
-	-	TRBV5-1	TRBJ1-1	CASRSVFGGPGEAFF	TGCGCCAGCAGATCGGTGTTCGGGGGGCCGGGTGAAGCTTTCTTT